The rows below give T cell receptor beta chains drawn from one sample of a study of blood T cell repertoires in COVID-19. Repertoires were generated with immunoSEQ multiplex PCR, while TCRdb's copy carries only in-frame clones and drops some. The sample contains fewer than 120,000 clones, around nine tenths of which appear only once. Sequences were obtained from peripheral blood. Receptors were obtained from a human donor in a cohort sampled during active COVID-19. The CDR3 runs from the conserved cysteine through the conserved F or W. The D gene is left open where the match is weak. Where a row states a size, it is once, few, many or the class of an expanded clone; other rows omit it.

J	V	size	D	DNA	CDR3
TRBJ1-2	TRBV27	few	TRBD1	TGTGCCAGCAGCTCGGACAGGGGGTACTATGGCTACACCTTC	CASSSDRGYYGYTF
TRBJ2-5	TRBV6-5	once	TRBD1	TGTGCCAGCAGTTACGCGACAGGGGGCGGAGAGACCCAGTACTTC	CASSYATGGGETQYF
TRBJ1-2	TRBV5-6	NA	NA	TGTGCCAGCTACCTAGGGGCATTCCCGCCCCTAGATGGCTACACCTTC	CASYLGAFPPLDGYTF
TRBJ2-6	TRBV30	NA	NA	TGTGCCTGGACGAAGGGGGTTTCTGGGGCCAACGTCCTGACTTTC	CAWTKGVSGANVLTF
TRBJ1-5	TRBV28	NA	TRBD1	TGTGCCAGCAGTGCGACAGGGGGCAGTTTCGGTAATCAGCCCCAGCATTTT	CASSATGGSFGNQPQHF
TRBJ1-1	TRBV5-5	once	NA	TGTGCCAGCAGCTTGGATGTAGGACAGATGAACACTGAAGCTTTCTTT	CASSLDVGQMNTEAFF
TRBJ2-7	TRBV28	NA	TRBD1	TGTGCCAGCGTTACCGGGACAGGGACCTACGAGCAGTACTTC	CASVTGTGTYEQYF
TRBJ2-4	TRBV7-9	NA	TRBD1	TGTGCCAGCAGGTCGACAGGGGACATTCAGTACTTC	CASRSTGDIQYF
TRBJ1-4	TRBV6-2/TRBV6-3	NA	NA	TGTGCCAGCAGTGACCCGAGGTCGGGTACAGGGTTGGACGAAAAACTGTTTTTT	CASSDPRSGTGLDEKLFF
TRBJ2-7	TRBV28	NA	TRBD2	TGTGCCAGCAGACCTAGCGGGAGCCAAGGCGAGCAGTACTTC	CASRPSGSQGEQYF
TRBJ1-2	TRBV25-1	NA	TRBD1	TGTGCCAGCAGTACACAGGACAGGGTCTTAGGCTACACCTTC	CASSTQDRVLGYTF
TRBJ2-1	TRBV11-1	NA	TRBD2	TGTGCCAGCAGCCGGCTTGGCGGGGGGCCGCAGTTCTTC	CASSRLGGGPQFF
TRBJ2-7	TRBV7-9	NA	NA	TGTGCCAGCAGCTTTAGCGTACCTCCCTACGAGCAGTACTTC	CASSFSVPPYEQYF
TRBJ1-1	TRBV19	NA	NA	TGTGCCAGTAGTTCCTACAGGGTGTTGAACACTGAAGCTTTCTTT	CASSSYRVLNTEAFF
TRBJ1-6	TRBV7-2	few	TRBD1	TGTGCCAGCAGCTTAGAGAGGCAGGGGGGCTCACCCCTCCACTTT	CASSLERQGGSPLHF
TRBJ2-3	TRBV5-1	NA	TRBD2	TGCGCCAGCAGCTTGGTTCAAGCGGGGGGCGGGGGAGATACGCAGTATTTT	CASSLVQAGGGGDTQYF
TRBJ1-2	TRBV28	NA	NA	TGTGCCAGCAGTTTATCATTGCAGGGTCTCTCTGGCTACACCTTC	CASSLSLQGLSGYTF
TRBJ2-1	TRBV9	once	NA	TGTGCCAGCAGCGTAGTTGGGTGGGGGAGCGGAGGGTACAATGAGCAGTTCTTC	CASSVVGWGSGGYNEQFF
TRBJ1-6	TRBV5-1	NA	TRBD1	TGCGCCAGCAGCTTCCAGGGGGAGGCTTCACCCCTCCACTTT	CASSFQGEASPLHF
TRBJ2-1	TRBV10-3	NA	NA	TGTGCCATCAGTGCAGATACCAACAATGAGCAGTTCTTC	CAISADTNNEQFF
TRBJ1-1	TRBV12-3/TRBV12-4	NA	NA	TGTGCCAGCAGTCTCTCCGGGGTAGCTTTCTTT	CASSLSGVAFF
TRBJ2-2	TRBV6-5	NA	NA	TGTGCCAGCAGTTACTTGCGGAACACCGGGGAGCTGTTTTTT	CASSYLRNTGELFF
TRBJ1-5	TRBV30	NA	TRBD1	TGTGCCTGGAGTGTACTGTCGATGGGACAGTCCAATCAGCCCCAGCATTTT	CAWSVLSMGQSNQPQHF
TRBJ2-7	TRBV25-1	few	NA	TGTGCCAGCAGCGCCAGGCAGAACTCCTACGAGCAGTACTTC	CASSARQNSYEQYF
TRBJ1-5	TRBV4-2	NA	NA	TGTGCCAGCAGCCAAGTGGGGGACTATGATGCGCCCCAGCATTTT	CASSQVGDYDAPQHF
TRBJ1-1	TRBV19	once	NA	TGTGCCAGTAGTTCGACCTGGACGGGAACTGAAGCTTTCTTT	CASSSTWTGTEAFF
TRBJ1-2	TRBV5-1	few	TRBD1	TGCGCCAGCAGCGGCGGACAGGGGACCTATGGCTACACCTTC	CASSGGQGTYGYTF
TRBJ1-1	TRBV19	NA	NA	TGTGCCAGTAGTGGGGGCCCGGGAATGAACACTGAAGCTTTCTTT	CASSGGPGMNTEAFF
TRBJ2-1	TRBV10-3	NA	NA	TGTGCCATCAGGTCCACTTCCTACAATGAGCAGTTCTTC	CAIRSTSYNEQFF
TRBJ2-7	TRBV10-3	NA	NA	TGTGCCATGCAACGGGGGAGCTCCTACGAGCAGTACTTC	CAMQRGSSYEQYF
TRBJ2-2	TRBV11-2	NA	NA	TGTGCCAGCAGCTTAGGCGGGTGGGCGAACACCGGGGAGCTGTTTTTT	CASSLGGWANTGELFF
TRBJ1-2	TRBV9	medium-sized	NA	TGTGCCAGCAGCGGACAGTTAGCTAACTATGGCTACACCTTC	CASSGQLANYGYTF
TRBJ1-1	TRBV28	once	NA	TGTGCCAGCCAAGAGCTCCGGGGAAAAGCTTTCTTT	CASQELRGKAFF
TRBJ1-1	TRBV7-9	NA	NA	TGTGCCAGCAGCTTGTTGAGGGTGGGCACTGAAGCTTTCTTT	CASSLLRVGTEAFF
TRBJ1-1	TRBV27	NA	NA	TGTGCCAGCAGTACAGTGAACACTGAAGCTTTCTTT	CASSTVNTEAFF
TRBJ1-1	TRBV4-3	NA	NA	TGCGCCAGCAGCCAAGACCAATCGGGCACTGAAGCTTTCTTT	CASSQDQSGTEAFF
TRBJ1-1	TRBV4-3	NA	NA	TGCGCCAGCAGCCAAGATTACTCCTCCGGGATAGCCACTGAAGCTTTCTTT	CASSQDYSSGIATEAFF
TRBJ1-6	TRBV4-2	NA	TRBD1	TGTGCCAGCAGCCAGAGGGGACAGACAAATAATTCACCCCTCCACTTT	CASSQRGQTNNSPLHF
TRBJ2-6	TRBV6-6	NA	TRBD2	TGTGCCAGCAGTCCAGCGGGGGGTTCCCCCTCTGGGGCCAACGTCCTGACTTTC	CASSPAGGSPSGANVLTF
TRBJ1-1	TRBV6-5	NA	NA	TGTGCCAGCAGACAGGGACCGAACACTGAAGCTTTCTTT	CASRQGPNTEAFF
TRBJ1-5	TRBV3-1/TRBV3-2	once	NA	TGTGCCAGCAGCCCCTTATATAGCAATCAGCCCCAGCATTTT	CASSPLYSNQPQHF
TRBJ2-3	TRBV5-4	NA	TRBD2	TGTGCCAGCAGCTTGGCCTCACTAGCGGGGGCCCCCCGCGGAGATACGCAGTATTTT	CASSLASLAGAPRGDTQYF